These 30 T cell receptor beta chains were all obtained from the same sample, sequenced in a study of monozygotic twins with inflammatory bowel disease. Using the 5' RACE reads, TCRdb records one entry per CDR3 protein without DNA. The repertoire table contains about 420,000 distinct CDR3 sequences. The sample was blood. The receptors come from a human donor with ulcerative colitis or Crohn's disease, or a healthy co-twin of an affected twin (not recorded which).

The chain carries TRBV5-4 and TRBJ1-1; checking the TCRdb D call of TRBD1 is not possible without DNA. Germline V gene data show CDR1 as SGHNT and CDR2 as YYREEE (reference sequence). The CDR3 totals 16 residues. CDR3: CASSLMGGPLNTEAFF.

V and J are TRBV12-3 or TRBV12-4 and TRBJ1-2; TCRdb selects TRBD1, and the lack of DNA leaves this call unchecked. The CDR3 totals 15 residues. The CDR3 is CASTNIKTGRDGYTF.

The rearrangement joins TRBV30 to TRBJ2-7; TCRdb designates TRBD2, a call that cannot be tested without DNA. CDR1 is GTSNPN and CDR2 is SVGIG in the germline V gene (reference sequence). The length of the CDR3 is 15 residues. CDR3 region: CAWSTTGTSAYEQYF.

The V call is TRBV27, the J call TRBJ2-7; the D gene TCRdb calls, TRBD1, cannot be checked with no DNA. Looked up from germline, CDR1 is MNHEY and CDR2 is SMNVEV (reference sequence). The CDR3 runs to 13 residues. The CDR3 here is CASSGGPLYEQYF.

J is TRBJ2-1 and V is TRBV3-1; lacking DNA, the TRBD2 call made by TCRdb goes unchecked. The V gene's germline CDR1 is LGHDT and CDR2 YNNKEL (reference sequence). This CDR3 spans 16 amino acids. CDR3 in amino acids: CASSQDAGLASHEQFF.

This chain links TRBV13 with TRBJ2-7; the TCRdb call, TRBD2, lacks DNA for checking. The CDR3 length is 13 residues. Per the germline V gene, CDR1 is PRHDT and CDR2 is FYEKMQ (reference sequence). The CDR3 loop is CASSSGTGYEQYF.

This chain connects TRBV5-1 to TRBJ1-1. There are 11 residues in the CDR3. From germline, CDR1 is SGHRS and CDR2 YFSETQ. The CDR3: CASRLNTEAFF.

The chain is built from TRBV28 and TRBJ1-1; TCRdb names TRBD1, which stays unverified in the absence of DNA. Germline assignment: CDR1 MDHEN and CDR2 SYDVKM. There are 15 residues in the CDR3. The CDR3 here is CASRRSGTYNTEAFF.

This chain connects TRBV5-1 to TRBJ2-3; TCRdb outputs TRBD2, but without DNA this stays unchecked. Germline V gene sequence: CDR1 SGHRS, CDR2 YFSETQ. The CDR3 is made up of 18 amino acids. CDR3 protein: CASSRRGTSGGATDTQYF.

The chain is built from TRBV20-1 and TRBJ2-1; without DNA, the TCRdb call of TRBD1 cannot be checked. CDR1 DFQATT and CDR2 SNEGSKA come from the germline V gene (reference sequence). The CDR3 covers 14 residues. The CDR3 reads CSARVRGGTGEQFF.

This chain links TRBV5-1 with TRBJ2-5; TCRdb outputs TRBD1, but without DNA this stays unchecked. From germline, CDR1 is SGHRS and CDR2 YFSETQ. CDR3 length equals 12 residues. The CDR3 region is CASSLYRETQYF.

The chain recombines TRBV15 with TRBJ1-1; no DNA is available, so the TRBD1 call from TCRdb remains unchecked. This CDR3 contains 15 residues. Germline V gene data show CDR1 as LNHNV and CDR2 as YYDKDF (reference sequence). CDR3 in amino acids: CATTKGKGVNTEAFF.

The chain links TRBV20-1 to TRBJ2-1. This CDR3 region has 13 residues. CDR1 and CDR2 from the germline V gene are DFQATT and SNEGSKA (reference sequence). CDR3 residues: CSASPGSYNEQFF.

This chain joins TRBV7-2 and TRBJ1-1. CDR3 length: 17 amino acids. Germline-derived CDR1 and CDR2 are SGHTA and FQGNSA. The CDR3 region is CASSFPLIGRVNTEAFF.

V gene TRBV5-6 combines with J gene TRBJ1-1. The V gene's germline CDR1 is SGHDT and CDR2 YYEEEE. This CDR3 spans 16 amino acids. CDR3: CASSLFSGAMNTEAFF.

This chain connects TRBV20-1 to TRBJ2-7; with no DNA, the TCRdb D assignment of TRBD2 cannot be verified. CDR3 length: 15 amino acids. The V gene's germline CDR1 is DFQATT and CDR2 SNEGSKA (reference sequence). The CDR3 protein is CSARNPTSGRNEQYF.

The chain uses TRBV7-2 and TRBJ1-6; TCRdb reports TRBD1, a call that lacks DNA to check it against. From germline, CDR1 is SGHTA and CDR2 FQGNSA. The length of the CDR3 is 15 residues. Here the CDR3 reads CASSLGPAVSSPLHF.

The chain links TRBV10-3 to TRBJ2-1; TCRdb's D call, TRBD1, is unchecked because there is no DNA. The CDR3 is 17 residues long. The V gene's germline CDR1 is ENHRY and CDR2 SYGVKD. CDR3 in amino acids: CAISEFADRVIRNEQFF.

The genes are TRBV28 and TRBJ2-1; no DNA is available, so the TRBD2 call from TCRdb remains unchecked. The CDR3 contains 15 residues. Germline CDR1 reads MDHEN; CDR2 reads SYDVKM. CDR3 residues: CASSFGTSGHNEQFF.

The rearrangement joins TRBV28 to TRBJ2-5; no DNA is available, so the TRBD2 call from TCRdb remains unchecked. The CDR3 sequence is 14 residues long. Germline CDR1 and CDR2: MDHEN and SYDVKM. This chain's CDR3 is CASSSRLGLETQYF.

The J gene is TRBJ2-5, the V gene TRBV3-1. The CDR3 is 14 residues long. Germline CDR1 is LGHDT and CDR2 is YNNKEL (reference sequence). The CDR3 protein is CASSQVDFQETQYF.

The rearrangement links TRBV21-1 to TRBJ2-7; the D call of TRBD2 rests on TCRdb alone, since no DNA is present to check it. TRBV21-1 is a documented pseudogene. The CDR3 length is 13 residues. Here the CDR3 reads CASTARQEGEQYF.

V gene TRBV13 combines with J gene TRBJ2-1; no DNA is available, so the TRBD1 call from TCRdb remains unchecked. The germline CDR1 and CDR2 sequences are PRHDT and FYEKMQ (reference sequence). This CDR3 comprises 16 residues. The chain's CDR3 is CASSPEGQGGYNEQFF. Complete variable domain (other parts from reference TRBV13 and TRBJ2-1): AAGVIQSPRHLIKEKRETATLKCYPIPRHDTVYWYQQGPGQDPQFLISFYEKMQSDKGSIPDRFSAQQFSDYHSELNMSSLELGDSALYFCASSPEGQGGYNEQFFGPGTRLTVL.

The chain links TRBV28 to TRBJ2-5; absent DNA, TCRdb's TRBD1 call cannot be checked. This CDR3 is 14 amino acids long. The germline CDR1 and CDR2 sequences are MDHEN and SYDVKM. CDR3 in amino acids: CASSFTGAQETQYF. Together with reference TRBV28 and TRBJ2-5, the CDR3 gives the full variable domain: DVKVTQSSRYLVKRTGEKVFLECVQDMDHENMFWYRQDPGLGLRLIYFSYDVKMKEKGDIPEGYSVSREKKERFSLILESASTNQTSMYLCASSFTGAQETQYFGPGTRLLVL.

The V and J genes are TRBV5-1 and TRBJ2-1; TCRdb indicates TRBD2, and absent DNA this call remains unverified. CDR3 length: 16 amino acids. From germline, CDR1 is SGHRS and CDR2 YFSETQ. The CDR3 is CASSLGGTSGGNEQFF.

The chain links TRBV20-1 to TRBJ2-1; TCRdb names TRBD1, which stays unverified in the absence of DNA. Looked up from germline, CDR1 is DFQATT and CDR2 is SNEGSKA (reference sequence). This CDR3 is 13 amino acids long. This chain's CDR3 is CSATPTANNEQFF.

V gene TRBV18 combines with J gene TRBJ1-5. The CDR3 has 14 residues. Germline CDR1 reads KGHSH; CDR2 reads LQKENI. CDR3 sequence reads: CASSPIQLNQPQHF.

The genes are TRBV7-2 and TRBJ1-2; TCRdb indicates TRBD1, and absent DNA this call remains unverified. The CDR3 spans 14 residues. From germline, CDR1 is SGHTA and CDR2 FQGNSA. The CDR3 reads CASGPGPAVYGYTF. Using reference TRBV7-2 and TRBJ1-2 for the parts outside the CDR3, the full variable domain is GAGVSQSPSNKVTEKGKDVELRCDPISGHTALYWYRQSLGQGLEFLIYFQGNSAPDKSGLPSDRFSAERTGGSVSTLTIQRTQQEDSAVYLCASGPGPAVYGYTFGSGTRLTVV.

This chain uses TRBV5-1 with TRBJ2-7; TCRdb's D gene call, TRBD1, goes unchecked for lack of DNA. The CDR3 totals 14 residues. Germline V gives CDR1 SGHRS, CDR2 YFSETQ. This CDR3 reads CASSLAGQGNEQYF.

The CDR3 sequence: CASTYRSYGYTF. The chain joins TRBV28 to TRBJ1-2. Germline values: CDR1 MDHEN, CDR2 SYDVKM. The CDR3 is 12 residues long.